The 14 T cell receptor beta chains presented below share a single source sample, sequenced in a study of blood T cell repertoires in COVID-19. Assay used: immunoSEQ multiplex PCR; TCRdb lists only in-frame clones, some missing. The sample includes about 70,000 clones, 85% of them seen just once. The sequenced material came from peripheral blood. These receptor sequences come from a man older than 75 with acute or convalescent COVID-19.

V usage is TRBV6-5 and J usage is TRBJ1-2, with 8 bases lining up with TRBD1. The CDR3 contains 14 residues. V was pared by 6 bases and J by 3 bases, with 6 bases of the junction left unmatched. CDR1 and CDR2 from the germline V gene are MNHEY and SVGAGI. CDR3 amino acids: CASSHTTGDYGYTF. DNA of the CDR3: TGTGCCAGCAGCCACACGACAGGGGACTATGGCTACACCTTC.

V usage is TRBV5-1 and J usage is TRBJ2-3, with TRBD2 matching over 7 bases. V lost 0 bases, J lost 2 bases, and 0 bases stayed unmatched. CDR1 is SGHRS and CDR2 is YFSETQ in the germline V gene. The CDR3 runs to 14 residues. CDR3 loop: CASSLGLATDTQYF. The CDR3 nucleotides read TGCGCCAGCAGCTTGGGACTAGCCACAGATACGCAGTATTTT.

This clone is a singleton in its sample. The chain joins TRBV15 to TRBJ2-1, with 11 positions matching TRBD2. The CDR3 extends over 16 amino acids. CDR1 and CDR2 (germline): LNHNV, YYDKDF (reference sequence). V was clipped by 5 bases and J by 1 base; unmatched bases: 4. This chain's CDR3 is CATSPGLAESYNEQFF. The CDR3 region has the DNA TGTGCCACCAGCCCGGGACTAGCGGAATCCTACAATGAGCAGTTCTTC.

The gene calls are TRBV7-2 and TRBJ2-2; TRBD2 agrees at 11 bases. Germline loops: CDR1 SGHTA, CDR2 FQGNSA. This CDR3 has 17 residues. V shed 5 bases and J 0 bases; nucleotides not matched to a gene: 5. CDR3 coding DNA: TGTGCCAGCAGCCCCCAACTAGCGGGGGCGAACACCGGGGAGCTGTTTTTT. Protein product: CASSPQLAGANTGELFF.

The J gene is TRBJ1-6, the V gene TRBV19; no definite D call. With 9 bases removed from V and 6 bases from J, the gap between germline ends came to 9 bases. CDR1 is LNHDA and CDR2 is SQIVND in the germline V gene (reference sequence). This CDR3 has 12 residues. CDR3 region: CASSSFNSPLHF. CDR3 coding DNA: TGTGCCAGCTCCTCGTTTAATTCACCCCTCCACTTT. Together with reference TRBV19 and TRBJ1-6, the CDR3 gives the full variable domain: DGGITQSPKYLFRKEGQNVTLSCEQNLNHDAMYWYRQDPGQGLRLIYYSQIVNDFQKGDIAEGYSVSREKKESFPLTVTSAQKNPTAFYLCASSSFNSPLHFGNGTRLTVT.

The gene calls are TRBV19 and TRBJ2-7; 7 nucleotides agree with TRBD1. The CDR3 consists of 14 residues. Germline loops: CDR1 LNHDA, CDR2 SQIVND (reference sequence). Trimming at V came to 5 bases and at J to 7 bases, leaving 11 bases not matched to a gene. The CDR3 DNA reads as TGTGCCAGTAGTCTCGAGGACAGGTCGTTAGAGCAGTACTTC. Its translation is CASSLEDRSLEQYF.

The chain links TRBV25-1 to TRBJ2-4; D is perhaps TRBD2 (5 bases). The germline gives CDR1 MGHDK, CDR2 SYGVNS. This CDR3 region has 13 residues. V lost 3 bases, J lost 8 bases, and 11 bases lay in between. CDR3 residues: CASSDIRRDIQYF. CDR3 bases: TGTGCCAGCAGTGATATCAGGCGGGACATTCAGTACTTC.

The CDR3 is CASSQLTGVPIYNEQFF. In DNA form, the CDR3 reads TGCGCCAGCAGCCAATTGACAGGGGTACCTATTTACAATGAGCAGTTCTTC. This sequence joins TRBV4-3 and TRBJ2-1; 8 bases map to TRBD1. The CDR3 loop spans 17 amino acids. The V and J ends lost 2 bases and 4 bases, in that order; junction bases with no gene match: 10. Germline V gene sequence: CDR1 LGHNA, CDR2 YSLEER.

This rearrangement joins TRBV2 to TRBJ1-6; possible D gene TRBD1, 5 bases. V was pared by 10 bases and J by 14 bases, with 18 bases between. CDR3 size: 12 residues. The germline gives CDR1 SNHLY, CDR2 FYNNEI. CDR3 amino acids: CATMGLRSALHF. In nucleotides, the CDR3 is TGTGCCACCATGGGACTGCGGAGCGCCCTCCACTTT.

This chain uses TRBV19 with TRBJ1-5, with 7 bases aligning to TRBD1. CDR3 length equals 16 residues. The junction had 16 bases not matched to a gene; V was cut back by 10 bases and J by 4 bases. Germline CDR1 and CDR2: LNHDA and SQIVND (reference sequence). DNA of the CDR3: TGTGCCACCTCCCCCGATGGGGGACAGCGGAATCAGCCCCAGCATTTT. It translates to CATSPDGGQRNQPQHF.

The rearrangement links TRBV19 to TRBJ2-7; 8 nucleotides align to TRBD1. CDR3 size: 14 residues. V dropped 6 bases and J dropped 0; count of bases not matched to a gene: 4. Germline V gene data show CDR1 as LNHDA and CDR2 as SQIVND (reference sequence). The CDR3 region has the DNA TGTGCCAGTAGGGCGACAGGGGCCTCCTACGAGCAGTACTTC. It specifies CASRATGASYEQYF.

V gene TRBV5-1 combines with J gene TRBJ2-7, with TRBD1 identical over 8 bases. The ends lost 5 bases at V and 1 base at J; junction bases unmatched: 17. Germline CDR1 and CDR2: SGHRS and YFSETQ. This CDR3 region has 18 residues. CDR3 protein: CASSFAGTSQGASYEQYF. The CDR3 DNA reads TGCGCCAGCAGTTTTGCGGGGACCTCTCAGGGGGCGTCCTACGAGCAGTACTTC. The full variable domain, with the rest looked up from reference TRBV5-1 and TRBJ2-7, is KAGVTQTPRYLIKTRGQQVTLSCSPISGHRSVSWYQQTPGQGLQFLFEYFSETQRNKGNFPGRFSGRQFSNSRSEMNVSTLELGDSALYLCASSFAGTSQGASYEQYFGPGTRLTVT.

J is TRBJ1-1 and V is TRBV28, with 10 bases matching TRBD1. V lost 4 bases and J lost 4; bases outside the gene matches: 3. CDR1 MDHEN and CDR2 SYDVKM come from the germline V gene. The CDR3 contains 14 residues. The CDR3 DNA sequence: TGTGCCAGCAGTTCGACAGGGGGCTTCACTGAAGCTTTCTTT. Its protein is CASSSTGGFTEAFF.

This chain uses TRBV21-1 with TRBJ2-7; the table assigns TRBD1, which was not confirmed against the DNA. TRBV21-1 is classified as a pseudogene. The CDR3 extends over 16 amino acids. CDR3 region: CASSKVQGVRSYEQYF. The CDR3 DNA reads TGTGCCAGCAGCAAAGTACAGGGGGTCCGATCCTACGAGCAGTACTTC.